The 12 T cell receptor beta chains in this list originate from one sample, sequenced in a study of cytomegalovirus exposure and HLA in healthy donors. A multiplex PCR was run with 60 Vbeta primers and 13 Jbeta primers. Profiled with immunoSEQ multiplex PCR; TCRdb holds only in-frame clones, not every one. The sample comprises roughly 120,000 clones, around 61% of which are singletons, and 2% to 2.5% rests with the top ten. Sequencing input: PBMCs. These receptors were taken from a woman in her twenties or thirties in good health and CMV-seronegative.

The J gene is TRBJ2-5, the V gene TRBV5-1; 10 bases line up with TRBD2. The V segment lost 1 base and the J segment 5 bases; nucleotides outside the gene matches: 8. CDR1 SGHRS and CDR2 YFSETQ come from the germline V gene. This CDR3 region has 16 residues. In DNA form, the CDR3 reads TGCGCCAGCAGCTTGTCGGCTAGCGGGGGCCCGGAGACCCAGTACTTC. This codes for CASSLSASGGPETQYF.

The CDR3 DNA reads as TGTGCCAGCAGCTTTACTAGCGGGAGGTTTACCGGGGAGCTGTTTTTT. This codes for CASSFTSGRFTGELFF. This chain links TRBV9 with TRBJ2-2; 12 bases map to TRBD2. The CDR3 length is 16 residues. Unmatched junction bases numbered 6, after V lost 4 bases and J lost 5 bases. The germline CDR1 and CDR2 sequences are SGDLS and YYNGEE.

The chain combines TRBV30 with TRBJ2-3; TRBD1 agrees at 9 bases. Losses at the gene ends were 5 bases for V and 6 bases for J; bases not matched to a gene: 3. The CDR3 has 12 residues. From germline, CDR1 is GTSNPN and CDR2 SVGIG (reference sequence). The CDR3 loop is CAWGTGSDTQYF. CDR3 nucleotide sequence: TGTGCCTGGGGGACAGGGTCCGATACGCAGTATTTT.

This clone was recorded once. This chain links TRBV9 with TRBJ2-7; TRBD2 is a possible D gene (5 bases). The CDR3 length is 14 residues. The V end lost 0 bases, the J end lost 2 bases, and 9 bases lay between the germline ends. CDR1 is SGDLS and CDR2 is YYNGEE in the germline V gene. CDR3: CASSVASGTYEQYF. The CDR3, as DNA: TGTGCCAGCAGCGTAGCTTCGGGGACCTACGAGCAGTACTTC.

V and J are TRBV28 and TRBJ1-4; a weak D match, TRBD1 (5 bases). This CDR3 spans 14 amino acids. V lost 4 bases and J lost 4, with 10 bases in between. Germline V gene data show CDR1 as MDHEN and CDR2 as SYDVKM. This chain's CDR3 is CASSSAGNNEKLFF. As DNA, the CDR3 is TGTGCCAGCAGTTCCGCAGGGAATAATGAAAAACTGTTTTTT.

The chain couples TRBV19 to TRBJ1-2; D perhaps matches TRBD1 (6 bases). Trimming took off 4 bases at V and 3 bases at J, with 18 bases between the two ends. The CDR3 extends over 16 amino acids. Germline V CDR1 and CDR2: LNHDA, SQIVND (reference sequence). This CDR3 is CASSTGTGNDDYGYTF. CDR3 coding DNA: TGTGCCAGTAGTACTGGAACAGGGAACGACGACTATGGCTACACCTTC. Complete variable domain (other parts from reference TRBV19 and TRBJ1-2): DGGITQSPKYLFRKEGQNVTLSCEQNLNHDAMYWYRQDPGQGLRLIYYSQIVNDFQKGDIAEGYSVSREKKESFPLTVTSAQKNPTAFYLCASSTGTGNDDYGYTFGSGTRLTVV.

This rearrangement joins TRBV12-5 to TRBJ2-1, with TRBD1 matching over 8 bases. V lost 4 bases, J lost 0 bases, and 2 bases stayed unmatched. CDR3 length: 15 residues. Germline V gene data show CDR1 as LGHNT and CDR2 as FRNRAP. CDR3 amino acids: CASGSGQGSYNEQFF. The CDR3 DNA reads as TGTGCTAGTGGTTCCGGACAGGGCTCCTACAATGAGCAGTTCTTC.

The CDR3 region has the DNA TGTGCCAGCAGCGCGTCTGGAGGCACCATATATTTT. Translating gives CASSASGGTIYF. The V call is TRBV9, the J call TRBJ1-3, with unresolved D. CDR1 is SGDLS and CDR2 is YYNGEE in the germline V gene. There are 12 residues in the CDR3. The V end lost 3 bases, the J end lost 9 bases, and 10 bases lay between the germline ends. Using reference TRBV9 and TRBJ1-3 for the parts outside the CDR3, the full variable domain is DSGVTQTPKHLITATGQRVTLRCSPRSGDLSVYWYQQSLDQGLQFLIQYYNGEERAKGNILERFSAQQFPDLHSELNLSSLELGDSALYFCASSASGGTIYFGEGSWLTVV.

J is TRBJ1-1 and V is TRBV6-5, with TRBD1 as a possible D gene (5 bases). The CDR3 has 13 residues. Between the trimmed V and J ends, which lost 2 bases and 11 bases, there was a span of 15 bases. In germline, CDR1 is MNHEY, CDR2 SVGAGI. For the CDR3, the DNA is TGTGCCAGCAGTTACGTTGGGGCGGAGAAGGCTTTCTTT. Its translation: CASSYVGAEKAFF.

V is TRBV19 and J is TRBJ1-4; no reliable D call. This CDR3 has 13 amino acids. Germline values: CDR1 LNHDA, CDR2 SQIVND (reference sequence). V lost 11 bases and J 6 bases, leaving 16 bases between the germline ends. In nucleotides, the CDR3 is TGTGCCTCTCTGGGTCCTGGAGATGAAAAACTGTTTTTT. Its translation is CASLGPGDEKLFF.

The chain couples TRBV7-8 to TRBJ2-1, with D perhaps TRBD2 (7 bases). CDR3 size: 17 residues. V dropped 1 base and J dropped 4 bases, with 17 bases sitting between them. Germline CDR1 reads SGHVS; CDR2 reads FQNEAQ. The CDR3 coding sequence is TGTGCCAGCAGCTTAGGGGTTAAGGGGGGGCTTTACAATGAGCAGTTCTTC. Amino acid sequence: CASSLGVKGGLYNEQFF.

The chain uses TRBV6-1 and TRBJ2-1; 7 bases are shared with TRBD2. J lost 6 bases, V lost 2 bases, and 10 bases had no gene match. CDR3 length: 16 amino acids. The germline CDR1 and CDR2 sequences are MNHNS and SASEGT. CDR3: CASSELKSGGGNEQFF. CDR3 coding DNA: TGTGCCAGCAGTGAATTAAAGTCGGGAGGAGGCAATGAGCAGTTCTTC.